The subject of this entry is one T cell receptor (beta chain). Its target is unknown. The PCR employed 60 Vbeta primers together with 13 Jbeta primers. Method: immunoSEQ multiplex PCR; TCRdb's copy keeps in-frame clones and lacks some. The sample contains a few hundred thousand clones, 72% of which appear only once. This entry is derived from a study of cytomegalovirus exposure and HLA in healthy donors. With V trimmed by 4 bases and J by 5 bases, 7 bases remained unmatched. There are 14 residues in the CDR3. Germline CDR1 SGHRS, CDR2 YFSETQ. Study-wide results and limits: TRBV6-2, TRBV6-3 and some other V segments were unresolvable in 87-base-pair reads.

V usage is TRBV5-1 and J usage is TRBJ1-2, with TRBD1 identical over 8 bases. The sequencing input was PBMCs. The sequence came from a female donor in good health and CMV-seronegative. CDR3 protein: CASSPSTGAYGYTF. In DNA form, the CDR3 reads TGCGCCAGCAGCCCGTCGACAGGGGCTTATGGCTACACCTTC.